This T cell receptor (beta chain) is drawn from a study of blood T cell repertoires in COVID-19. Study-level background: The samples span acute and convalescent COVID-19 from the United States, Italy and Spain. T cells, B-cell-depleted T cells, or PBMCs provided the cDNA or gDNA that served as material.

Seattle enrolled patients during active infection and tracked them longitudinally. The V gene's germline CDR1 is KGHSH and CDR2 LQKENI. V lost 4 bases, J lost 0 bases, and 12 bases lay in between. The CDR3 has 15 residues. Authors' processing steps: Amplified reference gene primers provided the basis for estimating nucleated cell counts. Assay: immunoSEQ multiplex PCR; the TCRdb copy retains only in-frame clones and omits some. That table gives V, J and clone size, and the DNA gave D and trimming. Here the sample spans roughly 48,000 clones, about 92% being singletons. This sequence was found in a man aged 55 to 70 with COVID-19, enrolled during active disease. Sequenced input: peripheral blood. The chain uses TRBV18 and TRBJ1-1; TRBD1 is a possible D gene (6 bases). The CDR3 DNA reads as TGTGCCAGCTCACAGATGGACAGCATGAACACTGAAGCTTTCTTT. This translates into CASSQMDSMNTEAFF.